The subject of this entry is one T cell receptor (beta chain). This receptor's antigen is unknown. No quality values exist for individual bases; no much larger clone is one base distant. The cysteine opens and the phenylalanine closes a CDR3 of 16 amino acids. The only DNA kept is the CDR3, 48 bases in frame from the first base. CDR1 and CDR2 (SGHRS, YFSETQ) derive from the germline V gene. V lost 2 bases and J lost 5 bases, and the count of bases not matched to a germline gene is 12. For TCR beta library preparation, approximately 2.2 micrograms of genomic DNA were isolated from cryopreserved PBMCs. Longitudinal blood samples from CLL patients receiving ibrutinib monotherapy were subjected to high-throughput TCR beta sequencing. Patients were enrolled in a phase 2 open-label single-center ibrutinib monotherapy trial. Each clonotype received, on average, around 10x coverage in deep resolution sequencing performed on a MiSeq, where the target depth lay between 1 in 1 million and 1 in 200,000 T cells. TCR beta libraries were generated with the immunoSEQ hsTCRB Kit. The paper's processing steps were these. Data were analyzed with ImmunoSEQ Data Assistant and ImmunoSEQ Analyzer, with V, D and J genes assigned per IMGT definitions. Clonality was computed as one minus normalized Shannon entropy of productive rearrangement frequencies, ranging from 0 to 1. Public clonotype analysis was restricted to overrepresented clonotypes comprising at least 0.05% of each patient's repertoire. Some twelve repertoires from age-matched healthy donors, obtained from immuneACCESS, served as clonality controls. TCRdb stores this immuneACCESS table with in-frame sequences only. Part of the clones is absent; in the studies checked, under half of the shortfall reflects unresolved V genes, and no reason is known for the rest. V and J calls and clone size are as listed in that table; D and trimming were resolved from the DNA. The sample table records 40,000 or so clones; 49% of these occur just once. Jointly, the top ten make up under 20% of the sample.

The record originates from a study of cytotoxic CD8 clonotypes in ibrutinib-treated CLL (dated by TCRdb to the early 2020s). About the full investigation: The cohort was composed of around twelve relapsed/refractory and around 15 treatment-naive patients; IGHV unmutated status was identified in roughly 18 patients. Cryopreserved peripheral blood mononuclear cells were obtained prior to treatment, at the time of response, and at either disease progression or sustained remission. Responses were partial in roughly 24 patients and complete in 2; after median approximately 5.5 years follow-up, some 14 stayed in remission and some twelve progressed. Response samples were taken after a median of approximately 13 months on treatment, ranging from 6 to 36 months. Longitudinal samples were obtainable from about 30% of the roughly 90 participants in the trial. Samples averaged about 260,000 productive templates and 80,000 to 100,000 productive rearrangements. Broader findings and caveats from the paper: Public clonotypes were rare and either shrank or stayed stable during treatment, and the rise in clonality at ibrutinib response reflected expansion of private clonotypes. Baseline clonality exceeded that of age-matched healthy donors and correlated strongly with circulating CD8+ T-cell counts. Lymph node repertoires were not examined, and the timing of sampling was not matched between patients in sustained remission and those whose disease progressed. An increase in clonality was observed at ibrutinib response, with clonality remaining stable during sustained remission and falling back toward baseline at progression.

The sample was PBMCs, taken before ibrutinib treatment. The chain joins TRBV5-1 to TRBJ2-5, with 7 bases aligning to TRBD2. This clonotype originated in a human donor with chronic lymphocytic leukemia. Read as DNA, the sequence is TGCGCCAGCAGCTTAGCCGGACTAGGGGTTGGGGAGACCCAGTACTTC. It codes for CASSLAGLGVGETQYF.